The sequence of this T cell receptor (beta chain) was determined in a study of blood T cell repertoires in COVID-19 (dated by TCRdb to the early 2020s). Regarding the complete study: Samples covering the acute and convalescent phases of COVID-19 were provided by collaborators in the United States, Italy and Spain. HLA class I and class II types, where available, came from metadata supplied by the sample provider rather than from assay-based typing. Nearly every sample came with metadata listing a de-identified subject ID, COVID-19 status, age in years and sex. Deeply sampled blood TCRbeta repertoires from subjects exposed to, actively infected with, or recovered from COVID-19 were included in the dataset. The samples were drawn from the first 160 participants of the ongoing ImmuneRACE study and from about 1,200 subjects provided by 6 global collaborators. The repertoires were released in a freely available public database intended as a resource for research on the immune response to SARS-CoV-2. The prospective study material was composed of cDNA or gDNA derived from T cells, B-cell-depleted T cells, or PBMCs.

Here is what the overall study found, with its caveats: How much clinical and demographic metadata was included differed by source and by participant, and the metadata was provided uncurated.

As to this clone: Its recognized antigen is unknown. There are no base qualities to consult, and no much larger clone falls within one base.

Whole blood was collected in K2EDTA tubes by collaborating institutions according to the institutions' own protocols. For TCRbeta analysis, collaborators shipped samples as frozen whole blood, isolated PBMCs, or DNA extracted from either of those sample types. TCRbeta CDR3 regions were amplified from genomic DNA using the immunoSEQ Assay, a bias-controlled multiplex PCR. The source study handled its data this way. The number of nucleated cells in each sample was estimated from the amplification of reference gene primers within the assay. To quantify the absolute abundance of each unique TCRbeta CDR3 rearrangement, sequence reads were collapsed and filtered. For each sample, productive Simpson clonality was calculated as the square root of Simpson's diversity index over productive rearrangements. In its TCRdb copy, this immuneACCESS table keeps in-frame sequences only and misses some clones. Where compared with another copy, unresolved V genes explain less than half of these, and the others have no known cause. V, J and clone size are those of that table, while D and trimming were read from the DNA. The sample table holds under 200,000 clones, of which 85% to 95% were seen once. The ten largest clones capture approximately 0.5% of the sample.

This clonotype originated in a man over 45 with acute or convalescent COVID-19. The sequencing sample was made of peripheral blood.

The DNA is TGTGCCTGGAGTGTACGCGGAAATCGGAACTATGGCTACACCTTC. It translates to CAWSVRGNRNYGYTF. Here the chain combines TRBV30 and TRBJ1-2; the D segment cannot be called with confidence. The CDR1 and CDR2 encoded by the germline V gene (reference sequence) are GTSNPN and SVGIG. V gives up 0 bases and J gives up 2 bases, and the segment between their germline ends measures 13 bases. Counted from cysteine to phenylalanine, this CDR3 has 15 amino acids. CDR3 DNA only is kept here, 45 bases in frame from base 1.